The rows below give T cell receptor beta chains drawn from one sample of a study of cytomegalovirus exposure and HLA in healthy donors. Repertoires were generated with immunoSEQ multiplex PCR, while TCRdb's copy carries only in-frame clones and drops some. The sample lists tens of thousands of clones; 90% to 95% were seen once. The specimen was PBMCs. All receptors derive from a man between 18 and 35 years old in good health and CMV-seronegative. Both conserved end residues are part of each CDR3. A D gene is named only where the DNA matches it firmly. Clone size is given for some rows only: seen once, a few or many times, or a class if the clone is expanded.

j_call: TRBJ1-5; d_call: NA; v_call: TRBV5-8; clone_size: NA; cdr3_length: 17; cdr3_aa: CASSFLRGAGGNQPQHF; cdr3_nt: TGTGCCAGCAGCTTTTTGCGGGGGGCGGGCGGCAATCAGCCCCAGCATTTT
j_call: TRBJ1-2; d_call: NA; v_call: TRBV30; clone_size: NA; cdr3_length: 13; cdr3_aa: CAWNGGHSGGYTF; cdr3_nt: TGTGCCTGGAACGGGGGGCACTCGGGTGGCTACACCTTC
j_call: TRBJ2-1; d_call: NA; v_call: TRBV20-1; clone_size: NA; cdr3_length: 11; cdr3_aa: CSATAGNEQFF; cdr3_nt: TGCAGTGCTACCGCGGGGAATGAGCAGTTCTTC
j_call: TRBJ1-1; d_call: TRBD1; v_call: TRBV5-1; clone_size: NA; cdr3_length: 12; cdr3_aa: CASSFDRGDAFF; cdr3_nt: TGCGCCAGCAGCTTCGACAGGGGTGATGCTTTCTTT
j_call: TRBJ1-1; d_call: TRBD1; v_call: TRBV29-1; clone_size: NA; cdr3_length: 13; cdr3_aa: CSGGQAGNTEAFF; cdr3_nt: TGCAGCGGGGGACAGGCAGGGAACACTGAAGCTTTCTTT
j_call: TRBJ2-3; d_call: NA; v_call: TRBV6-6; clone_size: NA; cdr3_length: 10; cdr3_aa: CASGEMTQYF; cdr3_nt: TGTGCCAGCGGAGAGATGACGCAGTATTTT
j_call: TRBJ2-7; d_call: TRBD1; v_call: TRBV7-6; clone_size: once; cdr3_length: 18; cdr3_aa: CASSLGGVGTGIHYEQYF; cdr3_nt: TGTGCCAGCAGCTTAGGGGGCGTTGGGACAGGGATTCACTACGAGCAGTACTTC
j_call: TRBJ1-2; d_call: TRBD1; v_call: TRBV5-1; clone_size: NA; cdr3_length: 14; cdr3_aa: CASRRQGEPYGYTF; cdr3_nt: TGCGCCAGCAGAAGACAGGGGGAGCCCTATGGCTACACCTTC
j_call: TRBJ1-5; d_call: NA; v_call: TRBV18; clone_size: NA; cdr3_length: 16; cdr3_aa: CASSPTEQGSNQPQHF; cdr3_nt: TGTGCCAGCTCCCCTACCGAACAGGGAAGCAATCAGCCCCAGCATTTT
j_call: TRBJ2-5; d_call: NA; v_call: TRBV28; clone_size: NA; cdr3_length: 15; cdr3_aa: CASSDRDVGGETQYF; cdr3_nt: TGTGCCAGCAGTGACCGGGACGTCGGGGGAGAGACCCAGTACTTC
j_call: TRBJ2-4; d_call: NA; v_call: TRBV5-5; clone_size: NA; cdr3_length: 13; cdr3_aa: CASSLDRKNIQYF; cdr3_nt: TGTGCCAGCAGCTTGGACAGAAAAAACATTCAGTACTTC
j_call: TRBJ1-2; d_call: NA; v_call: TRBV5-4; clone_size: NA; cdr3_length: 15; cdr3_aa: CASSLDLQGIYGYTF; cdr3_nt: TGTGCCAGCAGCTTGGATCTGCAGGGAATCTATGGCTACACCTTC
j_call: TRBJ1-2; d_call: TRBD1; v_call: TRBV7-9; clone_size: NA; cdr3_length: 17; cdr3_aa: CASSYLPRDRGNYGYTF; cdr3_nt: TGTGCCAGCAGTTATTTACCTCGGGACAGGGGGAACTATGGCTACACCTTC
j_call: TRBJ1-2; d_call: TRBD1; v_call: TRBV5-1; clone_size: NA; cdr3_length: 17; cdr3_aa: CASSFSSGQGINYGYTF; cdr3_nt: TGCGCCAGCAGCTTTTCGTCCGGACAGGGGATAAACTATGGCTACACCTTC
j_call: TRBJ2-7; d_call: NA; v_call: TRBV5-6; clone_size: NA; cdr3_length: 15; cdr3_aa: CASSADPGGYYEQYF; cdr3_nt: TGTGCCAGCAGCGCCGATCCCGGGGGATACTACGAGCAGTACTTC
j_call: TRBJ1-3; d_call: NA; v_call: TRBV19; clone_size: NA; cdr3_length: 15; cdr3_aa: CASSQLSGSGNTIYF; cdr3_nt: TGTGCCAGTAGTCAATTGTCCGGGTCTGGAAACACCATATATTTT
j_call: TRBJ1-2; d_call: NA; v_call: TRBV11-2; clone_size: NA; cdr3_length: 13; cdr3_aa: CASSLGGTYGYTF; cdr3_nt: TGTGCCAGCAGCTTAGGGGGCACCTATGGCTACACCTTC
j_call: TRBJ2-3; d_call: NA; v_call: TRBV18; clone_size: NA; cdr3_length: 13; cdr3_aa: CASSPPGADTQYF; cdr3_nt: TGTGCCAGCTCACCCCCTGGGGCCGATACGCAGTATTTT
j_call: TRBJ2-1; d_call: NA; v_call: TRBV5-4; clone_size: NA; cdr3_length: 15; cdr3_aa: CASSQTGSSYNEQFF; cdr3_nt: TGTGCCAGCAGCCAAACAGGGAGCTCCTACAATGAGCAGTTCTTC
j_call: TRBJ2-2; d_call: TRBD2; v_call: TRBV7-3; clone_size: NA; cdr3_length: 16; cdr3_aa: CASSPATTGGTQELFF; cdr3_nt: TGTGCCAGCAGCCCCGCAACCACCGGGGGGACTCAGGAGCTGTTTTTT
j_call: TRBJ2-3; d_call: NA; v_call: TRBV4-1; clone_size: NA; cdr3_length: 17; cdr3_aa: CASSQDSRTAFTDTQYF; cdr3_nt: TGCGCCAGCAGCCAAGATAGCCGGACAGCTTTCACAGATACGCAGTATTTT
j_call: TRBJ1-2; d_call: TRBD1; v_call: TRBV11-1; clone_size: NA; cdr3_length: 15; cdr3_aa: CASSLPGTGNYGYTF; cdr3_nt: TGTGCCAGCAGCCTGCCCGGGACAGGGAACTATGGCTACACCTTC
j_call: TRBJ1-1; d_call: NA; v_call: TRBV29-1; clone_size: NA; cdr3_length: 13; cdr3_aa: CSVVRQMNTEAFF; cdr3_nt: TGCAGCGTTGTAAGACAGATGAACACTGAAGCTTTCTTT
j_call: TRBJ1-4; d_call: NA; v_call: TRBV19; clone_size: NA; cdr3_length: 16; cdr3_aa: CASSIGTSAKREKLFF; cdr3_nt: TGTGCCAGTAGTATCGGGACTTCGGCTAAGAGGGAAAAACTGTTTTTT
j_call: TRBJ1-1; d_call: NA; v_call: TRBV5-1; clone_size: NA; cdr3_length: 15; cdr3_aa: CASSFKGRANTEAFF; cdr3_nt: TGCGCCAGCAGCTTTAAGGGGAGGGCGAACACTGAAGCTTTCTTT
j_call: TRBJ2-3; d_call: TRBD1; v_call: TRBV2; clone_size: NA; cdr3_length: 14; cdr3_aa: CASRRTGSTDTQYF; cdr3_nt: TGTGCCAGCAGACGGACAGGTAGCACAGATACGCAGTATTTT
j_call: TRBJ2-7; d_call: NA; v_call: TRBV4-1; clone_size: NA; cdr3_length: 15; cdr3_aa: CASSQHLQGSYEQYF; cdr3_nt: TGCGCCAGCAGCCAACATTTACAGGGATCCTACGAGCAGTACTTC
j_call: TRBJ2-7; d_call: TRBD1; v_call: TRBV28; clone_size: NA; cdr3_length: 15; cdr3_aa: CASRAHGTGAYEQYF; cdr3_nt: TGTGCCAGCCGCGCCCATGGGACAGGGGCATACGAGCAGTACTTC
j_call: TRBJ2-1; d_call: TRBD2; v_call: TRBV5-1; clone_size: once; cdr3_length: 15; cdr3_aa: CASSPGTSRYNEQFF; cdr3_nt: TGCGCCAGCAGCCCCGGGACTAGCCGTTACAATGAGCAGTTCTTC
j_call: TRBJ2-5; d_call: NA; v_call: TRBV7-3; clone_size: NA; cdr3_length: 16; cdr3_aa: CASSLRGRLLQETQYF; cdr3_nt: TGTGCCAGCAGCTTACGAGGGAGGTTACTACAAGAGACCCAGTACTTC
j_call: TRBJ1-2; d_call: NA; v_call: TRBV6-1; clone_size: NA; cdr3_length: 12; cdr3_aa: CASRLLQGGYTF; cdr3_nt: TGTGCCAGCAGATTACTCCAGGGGGGCTACACCTTC
j_call: TRBJ1-4; d_call: NA; v_call: TRBV7-9; clone_size: NA; cdr3_length: 14; cdr3_aa: CASSETGTNEKLFF; cdr3_nt: TGTGCCAGCAGCGAAACAGGGACTAATGAAAAACTGTTTTTT
j_call: TRBJ1-2; d_call: TRBD1; v_call: TRBV5-4; clone_size: NA; cdr3_length: 13; cdr3_aa: CASSLPTGGGYTF; cdr3_nt: TGTGCCAGCAGCTTACCGACAGGGGGTGGCTACACCTTC
j_call: TRBJ2-5; d_call: TRBD2; v_call: TRBV5-6; clone_size: NA; cdr3_length: 16; cdr3_aa: CASSITGGRAQETQYF; cdr3_nt: TGTGCCAGCAGCATTACCGGCGGGAGGGCACAAGAGACCCAGTACTTC
j_call: TRBJ1-2; d_call: NA; v_call: TRBV5-1; clone_size: NA; cdr3_length: 15; cdr3_aa: CASSVDVGANYGYTF; cdr3_nt: TGCGCCAGCAGCGTGGACGTCGGAGCTAACTATGGCTACACCTTC
j_call: TRBJ1-2; d_call: NA; v_call: TRBV11-2; clone_size: NA; cdr3_length: 17; cdr3_aa: CASSLGRSYIANYGYTF; cdr3_nt: TGTGCCAGCAGCTTGGGGAGGTCGTATATCGCTAACTATGGCTACACCTTC
j_call: TRBJ2-7; d_call: TRBD1; v_call: TRBV11-2; clone_size: NA; cdr3_length: 15; cdr3_aa: CASSLVGDRVNEQYF; cdr3_nt: TGTGCCAGCAGCTTAGTTGGTGACAGGGTTAACGAGCAGTACTTC
j_call: TRBJ2-4; d_call: NA; v_call: TRBV5-6; clone_size: NA; cdr3_length: 16; cdr3_aa: CASSLNRATLKNIQYF; cdr3_nt: TGTGCCAGCAGCTTGAACAGGGCTACTCTAAAAAACATTCAGTACTTC
j_call: TRBJ1-2; d_call: TRBD1; v_call: TRBV29-1; clone_size: NA; cdr3_length: 16; cdr3_aa: CSVATPGTGASDGYTF; cdr3_nt: TGCAGCGTGGCTACCCCAGGGACAGGAGCTAGCGATGGCTACACCTTC
j_call: TRBJ2-1; d_call: TRBD1; v_call: TRBV18; clone_size: NA; cdr3_length: 15; cdr3_aa: CASSPGTGSRNEQFF; cdr3_nt: TGTGCCAGCTCACCCGGGACAGGGAGTAGAAATGAGCAGTTCTTC
j_call: TRBJ2-4; d_call: NA; v_call: TRBV18; clone_size: NA; cdr3_length: 13; cdr3_aa: CATSRLQENIQYF; cdr3_nt: TGTGCCACAAGCCGCCTTCAGGAAAACATTCAGTACTTC
j_call: TRBJ2-5; d_call: NA; v_call: TRBV7-9; clone_size: NA; cdr3_length: 14; cdr3_aa: CASSSQGRQETQYF; cdr3_nt: TGTGCCAGCAGCTCACAGGGACGCCAAGAGACCCAGTACTTC
j_call: TRBJ1-2; d_call: NA; v_call: TRBV30; clone_size: NA; cdr3_length: 14; cdr3_aa: CAWSGPGGLNGYTF; cdr3_nt: TGTGCCTGGAGTGGGCCGGGGGGGCTTAATGGCTACACCTTC
j_call: TRBJ2-3; d_call: TRBD2; v_call: TRBV5-8; clone_size: NA; cdr3_length: 16; cdr3_aa: CASSVGTSGSTDTQYF; cdr3_nt: TGTGCCAGCAGCGTCGGGACTAGCGGGAGCACAGATACGCAGTATTTT
j_call: TRBJ2-2; d_call: TRBD1; v_call: TRBV29-1; clone_size: NA; cdr3_length: 14; cdr3_aa: CSVEDYRGTGELFF; cdr3_nt: TGCAGCGTTGAAGATTACAGGGGGACCGGGGAGCTGTTTTTT
j_call: TRBJ1-2; d_call: NA; v_call: TRBV10-3; clone_size: NA; cdr3_length: 13; cdr3_aa: CAISEPGNYGYTF; cdr3_nt: TGTGCCATCAGTGAACCAGGGAACTATGGCTACACCTTC
j_call: TRBJ2-5; d_call: TRBD1; v_call: TRBV29-1; clone_size: NA; cdr3_length: 18; cdr3_aa: CSVVPKQGSGISDETQYF; cdr3_nt: TGCAGCGTTGTACCGAAACAGGGGTCGGGGATTAGCGATGAGACCCAGTACTTC
j_call: TRBJ2-1; d_call: TRBD2; v_call: TRBV27; clone_size: NA; cdr3_length: 14; cdr3_aa: CASTTGGSYNEQFF; cdr3_nt: TGTGCCAGCACCACGGGGGGCTCCTACAATGAGCAGTTCTTC
j_call: TRBJ1-2; d_call: TRBD1; v_call: TRBV10-3; clone_size: NA; cdr3_length: 15; cdr3_aa: CAISGTGGAFYGYTF; cdr3_nt: TGTGCCATCAGTGGTACAGGGGGCGCGTTCTATGGCTACACCTTC
j_call: TRBJ2-6; d_call: NA; v_call: TRBV7-9; clone_size: NA; cdr3_length: 13; cdr3_aa: CATTGSGANVLTF; cdr3_nt: TGTGCCACGACGGGCTCTGGGGCCAACGTCCTGACTTTC
j_call: TRBJ2-1; d_call: TRBD2; v_call: TRBV6-1; clone_size: NA; cdr3_length: 15; cdr3_aa: CASTLGLAGEGEQFF; cdr3_nt: TGTGCCAGCACCCTGGGACTAGCGGGGGAAGGTGAGCAGTTCTTC
j_call: TRBJ1-2; d_call: NA; v_call: TRBV11-2; clone_size: NA; cdr3_length: 13; cdr3_aa: CASSLAWGDGYTF; cdr3_nt: TGTGCCAGCAGCTTAGCCTGGGGCGATGGCTACACCTTC
j_call: TRBJ1-1; d_call: TRBD1; v_call: TRBV5-1; clone_size: NA; cdr3_length: 14; cdr3_aa: CASRTDRGNTEAFF; cdr3_nt: TGCGCCAGCAGGACCGACAGGGGTAACACTGAAGCTTTCTTT
j_call: TRBJ1-5; d_call: TRBD1; v_call: TRBV2; clone_size: NA; cdr3_length: 15; cdr3_aa: CASSAMDRSNQPQHF; cdr3_nt: TGTGCCAGCAGTGCCATGGACAGGAGCAATCAGCCCCAGCATTTT
j_call: TRBJ1-2; d_call: NA; v_call: TRBV9; clone_size: NA; cdr3_length: 19; cdr3_aa: CASSVLPQYPLGESDGYTF; cdr3_nt: TGTGCCAGCAGCGTACTACCCCAATATCCTTTAGGGGAATCCGATGGCTACACCTTC
j_call: TRBJ2-7; d_call: TRBD1; v_call: TRBV9; clone_size: few; cdr3_length: 12; cdr3_aa: CASHRDSYEQYF; cdr3_nt: TGTGCCAGCCACCGGGACAGCTACGAGCAGTACTTC
j_call: TRBJ1-1; d_call: TRBD1; v_call: TRBV6-1; clone_size: NA; cdr3_length: 15; cdr3_aa: CASSWTGSSNTEAFF; cdr3_nt: TGTGCCAGCAGTTGGACAGGGTCTTCGAACACTGAAGCTTTCTTT
j_call: TRBJ1-5; d_call: NA; v_call: TRBV27; clone_size: NA; cdr3_length: 14; cdr3_aa: CASTFGGSNQPQHF; cdr3_nt: TGTGCCAGCACTTTCGGAGGGAGCAATCAGCCCCAGCATTTT
j_call: TRBJ1-2; d_call: NA; v_call: TRBV2; clone_size: NA; cdr3_length: 12; cdr3_aa: CASSPGENGYTF; cdr3_nt: TGTGCCAGCAGTCCGGGAGAGAATGGCTACACCTTC